This TCR beta chain stems from a study of blood T cell repertoires in COVID-19. As for the study in general: Sample material is recorded as cDNA or gDNA derived from T cells, B-cell-depleted T cells, or PBMCs.

Recovered status in Cohort 3 required two negative PCRs, clearance, or symptom resolution. V shed 4 bases and J shed 7 bases, with 11 bases lying between them. This CDR3 has 14 residues. The germline V gene has CDR1 SGHDN and CDR2 FVKESK. The count of this clone is one. The repertoire was sequenced with immunoSEQ multiplex PCR; TCRdb's copy has only in-frame clones and lacks some. The sample holds a few hundred thousand clones, 80% to 90% seen once. J is TRBJ1-6 and V is TRBV14; D possibly corresponds to TRBD1 (5 bases). The sequencing sample was made of PBMCs or T cells enriched from blood (not recorded which). This TCR derives from a man aged 18 to 35 who had recovered from COVID-19. This chain's CDR3 is CASSLVGANSPLHF. The CDR3 DNA is TGTGCCAGCAGCCTGGTAGGGGCAAATTCACCCCTCCACTTT.